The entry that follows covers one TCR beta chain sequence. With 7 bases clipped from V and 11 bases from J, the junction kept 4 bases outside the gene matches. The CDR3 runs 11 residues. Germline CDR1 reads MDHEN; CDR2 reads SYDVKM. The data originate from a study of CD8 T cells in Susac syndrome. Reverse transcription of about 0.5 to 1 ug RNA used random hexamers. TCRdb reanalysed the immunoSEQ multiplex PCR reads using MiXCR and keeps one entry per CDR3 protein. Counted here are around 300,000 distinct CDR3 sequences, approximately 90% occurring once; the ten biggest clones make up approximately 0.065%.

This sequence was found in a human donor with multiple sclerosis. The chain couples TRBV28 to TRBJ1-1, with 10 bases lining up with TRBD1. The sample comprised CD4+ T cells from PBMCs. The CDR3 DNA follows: TGTGCCAGCACCGGGACAGGGGCGGCTTTCTTT. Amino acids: CASTGTGAAFF.